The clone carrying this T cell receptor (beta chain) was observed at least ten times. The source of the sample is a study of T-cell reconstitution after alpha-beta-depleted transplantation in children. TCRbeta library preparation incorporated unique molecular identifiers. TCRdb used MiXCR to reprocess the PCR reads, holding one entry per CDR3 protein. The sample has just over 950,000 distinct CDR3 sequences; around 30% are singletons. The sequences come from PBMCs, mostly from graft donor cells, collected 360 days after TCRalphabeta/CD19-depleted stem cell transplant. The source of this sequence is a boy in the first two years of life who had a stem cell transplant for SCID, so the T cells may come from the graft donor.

The CDR3 reads CASRGRLAAGELFF. CDR3 nucleotides: TGTGCCAGCAGGGGCCGCTTAGCCGCCGGGGAGCTGTTTTTT. The rearrangement uses TRBV6-2 or TRBV6-3 and TRBJ2-2; D gene ambiguous. Per germline, CDR1 MNHEY and CDR2 SVGEGT. The ends were cut back, 6 bases at V and 6 bases at J, with 14 bases in the middle. This CDR3 is built from 14 residues.